Sequencing of this T cell receptor beta chain was carried out in a study of blood T cell repertoires in COVID-19. Study-wide background: T cells, B-cell-depleted T cells, or PBMCs provided the cDNA or gDNA that served as material.

Membership in each cohort depended on participant-reported clinical history. Libraries were prepared by immunoSEQ multiplex PCR; TCRdb keeps only in-frame clonotypes and omits some of them. The table records 200,000 or so clones, just over 85% of them present only once. The sequenced material came from PBMCs or T cells enriched from blood (not recorded which). The clonotype comes from a woman between 40 and 55 years old with acute COVID-19.

CDR3 nucleotide sequence: TGTGCCACCAGTGACCCGGACAGATTCAATGAGCAGTTCTTC. Amino acids: CATSDPDRFNEQFF. The chain recombines TRBV24-1 with TRBJ2-1; D might be TRBD1 (6 bases). V gave up 4 bases and J gave up 6 bases, with 12 bases separating them. This CDR3 is built from 14 residues. Looked up from germline, CDR1 is KGHDR and CDR2 is SFDVKD.